These T cell receptor beta chains were read from a single sample in a study of blood T cell repertoires in COVID-19. Sequenced by immunoSEQ multiplex PCR; TCRdb stores in-frame clones only, minus some. The sample includes 55,000 to 75,000 clones, about 82% seen only once; the top ten take 3.5% to 5%. Sequencing was carried out using peripheral blood. These receptors were obtained from a man between 50 and 59 years old with acute or convalescent COVID-19. CDR3s include the opening cysteine and the closing phenylalanine or tryptophan. A D gene is named only where the DNA matches it firmly. For some rows the clone size is stated as once, few or many, or as a class when expanded; others skip it.

>NA|NA|TRBJ2-7|TRBV13
CASSFPENYEQYF
TGTGCCAGCAGCTTCCCAGAAAACTACGAGCAGTACTTC
>NA|TRBD2|TRBJ2-6|TRBV7-9
CASSLLGDYSGANVLTF
TGTGCCAGCAGCTTACTCGGGGACTACTCTGGGGCCAACGTCCTGACTTTC
>once|NA|TRBJ1-5|TRBV27
CASSPGQPSGQPQHF
TGTGCCAGCAGTCCCGGACAGCCCTCGGGGCAGCCCCAGCATTTT
>NA|TRBD1|TRBJ2-7|TRBV2
CASSEEQGAGREQYF
TGTGCCAGCAGTGAGGAGCAGGGGGCCGGGCGAGAGCAGTACTTC
>once|NA|TRBJ1-5|TRBV10-3
CAISESKGGSNQPQHF
TGTGCCATCAGTGAGTCGAAAGGAGGTAGCAATCAGCCCCAGCATTTT
>NA|TRBD1|TRBJ2-1|TRBV2
CASSSDRGFVF
TGTGCCAGCAGTTCGGACAGGGGGTTCGTCTTC
>NA|NA|TRBJ1-6|TRBV7-9
CASSLTGRNSPLHF
TGTGCCAGCAGCTTAACAGGGCGTAATTCACCCCTCCACTTT
>NA|TRBD1|TRBJ2-3|TRBV10-3
CAISAGQGGSTDTQYF
TGTGCCATCAGTGCGGGACAGGGTGGGAGCACAGATACGCAGTATTTT
>NA|TRBD1|TRBJ2-7|TRBV6-6
CASSLEQGRPYEQYF
TGTGCCAGCAGTTTAGAACAGGGGAGACCCTACGAGCAGTACTTC
>NA|NA|TRBJ2-5|TRBV6-5
CASRTTGTPAETQYF
TGTGCCAGCAGAACCACCGGGACTCCCGCAGAGACCCAGTACTTC
>NA|NA|TRBJ1-1|TRBV11-2
CASSLGAGTEAFF
TGTGCCAGCAGCTTAGGGGCAGGCACTGAAGCTTTCTTT
>NA|TRBD2|TRBJ2-1|TRBV6-5
CASRLGAGGDEQFF
TGTGCCAGCAGATTGGGAGCGGGAGGCGATGAGCAGTTCTTC
>NA|NA|TRBJ2-1|TRBV10-3
CAISHRDLYNEQFF
TGTGCCATCAGTCACAGGGATTTATACAATGAGCAGTTCTTC
>NA|NA|TRBJ1-2|TRBV5-1
CASRTTDYGYTF
TGCGCCAGCAGGACGACAGACTATGGCTACACCTTC
>NA|NA|TRBJ2-3|TRBV19
CASRARGFTDTQYF
TGTGCCAGTAGGGCAAGGGGTTTCACAGATACGCAGTATTTT
>NA|NA|TRBJ2-3|TRBV14
CASSQIKDTQYF
TGTGCCAGCAGCCAAATAAAAGATACGCAGTATTTT
>NA|NA|TRBJ2-1|TRBV5-6
CASSDMSSYNEQFF
TGTGCCAGCAGCGACATGAGCTCCTACAATGAGCAGTTCTTC
>NA|TRBD2|TRBJ2-1|TRBV27
CASSFWGASGSNEQFF
TGTGCCAGCAGTTTCTGGGGGGCTAGCGGGAGCAATGAGCAGTTCTTC
>once|TRBD1|TRBJ2-2|TRBV7-8
CASSKPGQTNTGELFF
TGTGCCAGCAGCAAGCCGGGACAGACGAACACCGGGGAGCTGTTTTTT
>few|TRBD1|TRBJ2-2|TRBV24-1
CATRTGTGGTGELFF
TGTGCCACCAGAACCGGGACAGGGGGCACCGGGGAGCTGTTTTTT
>NA|NA|TRBJ2-2|TRBV4-1
CASSQALTRGTGELFF
TGCGCCAGCAGCCAGGCTCTGACCAGGGGCACCGGGGAGCTGTTTTTT
>NA|TRBD1|TRBJ1-2|TRBV7-9
CASSLRGSGTGGADYGYTF
TGTGCCAGCAGCTTAAGGGGGTCTGGGACAGGGGGCGCAGACTATGGCTACACCTTC
>NA|TRBD2|TRBJ2-7|TRBV5-1
CASSIAGGIYEQYF
TGCGCCAGCAGCATAGCGGGAGGTATCTACGAGCAGTACTTC
>NA|TRBD2|TRBJ2-2|TRBV7-8
CASVTRGSGGTNTGELFF
TGTGCCAGCGTAACCCGGGGTAGCGGGGGGACGAACACCGGGGAGCTGTTTTTT
>NA|NA|TRBJ1-1|TRBV11-2
CASSLEVDEAFF
TGTGCCAGCAGCTTAGAAGTAGATGAAGCTTTCTTT
>few|NA|TRBJ1-2|TRBV19
CASSMGGRRGYTF
TGTGCCAGTAGTATGGGAGGACGGCGGGGCTACACCTTC
>NA|NA|TRBJ1-4|TRBV7-2
CASSSTLPKLFF
TGTGCCAGCAGCTCGACTCTACCAAAACTGTTTTTT
>NA|TRBD2|TRBJ2-1|TRBV6-5
CASSYSSGRSREQFF
TGTGCCAGCAGTTACTCTAGCGGGAGGTCGCGTGAGCAGTTCTTC
>once|TRBD1|TRBJ2-5|TRBV7-9
CASSPTWDRAVQETQYF
TGTGCCAGCAGCCCTACCTGGGACAGAGCAGTACAAGAGACCCAGTACTTC
>NA|NA|TRBJ2-5|TRBV23-1
CASSHQNRPSGPQGQETQYF
TGCGCCAGCAGTCATCAAAACAGGCCGTCGGGGCCACAGGGCCAAGAGACCCAGTACTTC
>once|NA|TRBJ1-1|TRBV19
CASSWLAADTEAFF
TGTGCCAGTAGTTGGCTCGCGGCGGACACTGAAGCTTTCTTT
>NA|TRBD2|TRBJ2-7|TRBV20-1
CSASGAGVYEQYF
TGCAGTGCTAGTGGAGCGGGAGTCTACGAGCAGTACTTC
>NA|NA|TRBJ2-7|TRBV10-2
CASEPGQSYEQYF
TGCGCCAGTGAACCGGGACAATCCTACGAGCAGTACTTC
>NA|NA|TRBJ2-2|TRBV29-1
CSVGQVTNTGELFF
TGCAGCGTTGGACAGGTCACGAACACCGGGGAGCTGTTTTTT
>NA|NA|TRBJ1-4|TRBV24-1
CATSDPGQNEKLFF
TGTGCCACCAGTGACCCCGGACAGAATGAAAAACTGTTTTTT
>once|NA|TRBJ2-5|TRBV10-2
CASSQQETQYF
TGCGCCAGCAGTCAGCAAGAGACCCAGTACTTC
>NA|NA|TRBJ1-2|TRBV10-1
CASSESGVNYGYTF
TGCGCCAGCAGTGAGTCGGGCGTGAACTATGGCTACACCTTC
>NA|TRBD2|TRBJ2-1|TRBV5-4
CASSPGLAGGPNEQFF
TGTGCCAGCAGTCCAGGCTTAGCGGGAGGGCCGAATGAGCAGTTCTTC
>NA|NA|TRBJ1-5|TRBV6-6
CASSFTGTPNQPQHF
TGTGCCAGCAGTTTTACAGGGACCCCTAATCAGCCCCAGCATTTT
>NA|TRBD1|TRBJ2-7|TRBV4-1
CASSPPNRGDEQYF
TGCGCCAGCAGCCCGCCGAACAGGGGCGACGAGCAGTACTTC
>NA|NA|TRBJ1-1|TRBV7-8
CASSLARGGNTEAFF
TGTGCCAGCAGCTTAGCGCGGGGGGGGAACACTGAAGCTTTCTTT
>NA|NA|TRBJ1-5|TRBV28
CASRRIQGHQPQHF
TGTGCCAGCAGGCGTATACAGGGCCATCAGCCCCAGCATTTT
>NA|NA|TRBJ2-3|TRBV5-1
CASSSGTRQIITDTQYF
TGCGCCAGCAGCTCAGGAACCCGACAGATAATAACAGATACGCAGTATTTT
>NA|TRBD1|TRBJ1-2|TRBV30
CAWLPRDRANYGYTF
TGTGCCTGGTTACCTCGGGACAGGGCTAACTATGGCTACACCTTC
>NA|NA|TRBJ2-7|TRBV21-1
CASSKGASGRVLEQYF
TGTGCCAGCAGCAAGGGAGCTAGCGGGAGGGTTCTCGAGCAGTACTTC
>NA|NA|TRBJ1-2|TRBV11-2
CASSLDQGSYGYTF
TGTGCCAGCAGCTTAGATCAGGGTTCCTATGGCTACACCTTC